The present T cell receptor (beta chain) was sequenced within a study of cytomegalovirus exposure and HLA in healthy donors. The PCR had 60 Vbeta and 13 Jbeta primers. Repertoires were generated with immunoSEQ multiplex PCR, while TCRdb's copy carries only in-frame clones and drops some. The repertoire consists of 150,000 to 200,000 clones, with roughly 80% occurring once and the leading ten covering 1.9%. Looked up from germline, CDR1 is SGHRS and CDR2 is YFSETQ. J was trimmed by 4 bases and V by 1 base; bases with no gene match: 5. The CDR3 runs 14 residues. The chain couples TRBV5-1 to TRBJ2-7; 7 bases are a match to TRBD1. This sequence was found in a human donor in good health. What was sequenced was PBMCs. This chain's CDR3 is CASSLLGGWYEQYF. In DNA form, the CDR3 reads TGCGCCAGCAGCTTGCTAGGGGGCTGGTACGAGCAGTACTTC.